What follows describes a single TCR beta chain. Antigen specificity is unknown. The sample comes from a study of shared clonotypes between healthy human individuals. Study-level background: The people who gave samples were two women and a few men aged 18 to 49.

Study-level results: With few donors, the genetic and exposure-history diversity represented was limited. Non-shared clonotypes had lower generation probabilities than those shared by all four donors.

Original processing methods: In the immunoSEQ data, sequences were junction-only and lacked quality scores, so filtering differed. TCRdb keeps only in-frame clones here, not all; method: immunoSEQ multiplex PCR. The V and J calls and clone size come from that table; D and trimming were worked out from the DNA. Altogether more than 2 million clones are present, approximately 96% being singletons, with the ten largest covering around 0.13%. Germline assignment: CDR1 LNHNV and CDR2 YYDKDF (reference sequence). Trimming took 0 bases from V and 2 from J, leaving 20 bases between them. The CDR3 has 20 residues.

The receptor's source is a man aged 18 to 30 in good health. V and J are TRBV15 and TRBJ2-6, with D hard to call. The material sequenced was naive CD4+ T cells sorted from blood. Regarding subset: CD45RA+ positively selected. The CDR3 nucleotides read TGTGCCACCAGCAGAGATTTGGCAGACCTCCTCCGCCCTGGGGCCAACGTCCTGACTTTC. Amino acids: CATSRDLADLLRPGANVLTF.